The 29 T cell receptor beta chains given below trace back to one sample, sequenced in a study of T cell changes during pregnancy in multiple sclerosis. TCRdb's copy holds only in-frame clones and misses some; the assay was immunoSEQ multiplex PCR. The top ten hold about 0.94% of the sample, which has roughly 48,000 clones, 80% to 95% seen once. The starting material was CD4+ T cells from peripheral blood mononuclear cells, obtained in the second trimester of pregnancy. The receptors derive from a female donor in good health, enrolled as a control in a pregnancy study.

This chain joins TRBV6-5 and TRBJ1-2, with 7 bases that match TRBD1. This CDR3 has 15 residues. Trimming took 6 bases from V and 4 from J; bases not matched to a gene: 11. Germline V CDR1 and CDR2: MNHEY, SVGAGI. CDR3 coding DNA: TGTGCCAGCAGGCCCCTCGGGACAGTGACCTATGGCTACACCTTC. This translates into CASRPLGTVTYGYTF.

The J gene is TRBJ1-4, the V gene TRBV28, with D tentatively TRBD1 (6 bases). Germline CDR1 is MDHEN and CDR2 is SYDVKM. This CDR3 is 13 amino acids long. The CDR3 loop is CSSKRGREEKLFF. CDR3 DNA sequence: TGTTCCTCAAAAAGGGGGAGGGAAGAAAAACTGTTTTTT. Variable domain in full (rest from reference TRBV28 and TRBJ1-4): DVKVTQSSRYLVKRTGEKVFLECVQDMDHENMFWYRQDPGLGLRLIYFSYDVKMKEKGDIPEGYSVSREKKERFSLILESASTNQTSMYLCSSKRGREEKLFFGSGTQLSVL.

J is TRBJ2-5 and V is TRBV4-3; 9 nucleotides line up with TRBD2. CDR3 length: 15 residues. With V trimmed by 6 bases and J by 5 bases, 10 bases remained unmatched. From germline, CDR1 is LGHNA and CDR2 YSLEER. The CDR3 here is CASSQSSGSGETQYF. CDR3 DNA sequence: TGCGCCAGCAGTCAAAGTAGCGGGAGTGGGGAGACCCAGTACTTC.

The chain couples TRBV19 to TRBJ1-2; D remains unclear. Germline V gives CDR1 LNHDA, CDR2 SQIVND (reference sequence). This CDR3 has 14 amino acids. Trimming removed 7 bases from V and 0 bases from J, with 12 bases in between. This CDR3 is CASKRGPANYGYTF. The CDR3 DNA reads as TGTGCCAGTAAGAGAGGTCCAGCTAACTATGGCTACACCTTC.

This chain joins TRBV6-4 and TRBJ2-2; possible D gene TRBD2, 5 bases. The ends were cut back, 7 bases at V and 5 bases at J, with 14 bases in the middle. Germline values: CDR1 MRHNA, CDR2 SNTAGT. The CDR3 length is 14 residues. The chain's CDR3 is CASTYESGTGELFF. In DNA, the CDR3 is TGTGCCAGCACCTATGAATCGGGGACCGGGGAGCTGTTTTTT.

The chain is built from TRBV4-1 and TRBJ2-4; TRBD2 aligns across 9 bases. CDR1 and CDR2 (germline): MGHRA, YSYEKL. The V segment lost 2 bases and the J segment 3 bases; nucleotides outside the gene matches: 8. The CDR3 is 17 residues long. CDR3 DNA: TGCGCCAGCAGCCAACCCGGACTAGCGCAAAACAAAAACATTCAGTACTTC. Protein sequence: CASSQPGLAQNKNIQYF.

The CDR3 spells CASSTPPEEAYGYTF. The CDR3 DNA reads as TGTGCCAGTAGTACCCCCCCAGAAGAGGCTTATGGCTACACCTTC. The chain has TRBV19 and TRBJ1-2; D gene uncertain. CDR1 and CDR2 (germline): LNHDA, SQIVND (reference sequence). V was trimmed by 4 bases and J by 5 bases, leaving 17 bases between them. The CDR3 length is 15 residues. Using reference TRBV19 and TRBJ1-2 for the parts outside the CDR3, the full variable domain is DGGITQSPKYLFRKEGQNVTLSCEQNLNHDAMYWYRQDPGQGLRLIYYSQIVNDFQKGDIAEGYSVSREKKESFPLTVTSAQKNPTAFYLCASSTPPEEAYGYTFGSGTRLTVV.

The gene calls are TRBV27 and TRBJ2-5, with D perhaps TRBD2 (7 bases). CDR3 length: 13 amino acids. V was shortened by 2 bases and J by 7 bases, with 11 bases between the two germline ends. Germline lookup yields CDR1 MNHEY and CDR2 SMNVEV (reference sequence). CDR3 DNA sequence: TGTGCCAGCAGTTTAAGGGGGGGTGGGACCCAGTACTTC. Residues: CASSLRGGGTQYF.

Comments on this clone: Other nucleotide sequences from this sample produce the same CDR3. The chain uses TRBV6-6 and TRBJ2-1, with D tentatively TRBD1 (6 bases). From germline, CDR1 is MNHNY and CDR2 SVGAGI (reference sequence). Trimming shortened V by 2 bases and J by 0 bases, and 8 bases separated the two germline ends. This CDR3 contains 15 residues. Here the CDR3 DNA reads TGTGCCAGCAGTTACCAGGGGAGCTCCTACAATGAGCAGTTCTTC. Its translation: CASSYQGSSYNEQFF.

This rearrangement joins TRBV9 to TRBJ2-2; maybe TRBD2 (6 bases). The V gene lost 0 bases and the J gene lost 6 bases, with 12 bases spanning the gap. CDR3 length: 15 amino acids. Germline V lookup: CDR1 SGDLS, CDR2 YYNGEE. The CDR3: CASSVGLVAPGELFF. CDR3 nucleotide sequence: TGTGCCAGCAGCGTAGGACTAGTGGCGCCCGGGGAGCTGTTTTTT.

The rearrangement uses TRBV14 and TRBJ2-1, with 8 bases aligning to TRBD2. Germline V gene lookup returns CDR1 SGHDN and CDR2 FVKESK. This CDR3 is 14 amino acids long. V dropped 4 bases and J dropped 5; count of bases not matched to a gene: 4. CDR3 sequence reads: CASSPGGSHNEQFF. CDR3 bases: TGTGCCAGCAGCCCGGGGGGGTCTCACAATGAGCAGTTCTTC. The complete variable domain, with remaining parts taken from reference TRBV14 and TRBJ2-1, reads EAGVTQFPSHSVIEKGQTVTLRCDPISGHDNLYWYRRVMGKEIKFLLHFVKESKQDESGMPNNRFLAERTGGTYSTLKVQPAELEDSGVYFCASSPGGSHNEQFFGPGTRLTVL.

The gene calls are TRBV28 and TRBJ2-2; 9 nucleotides match TRBD1. Trimming at V came to 2 bases and at J to 5 bases, leaving 0 bases not matched to a gene. CDR3 size: 14 residues. Germline V CDR1 and CDR2: MDHEN, SYDVKM. The CDR3 region is CASSLGQGTGELFF. The DNA of the CDR3 is TGTGCCAGCAGTTTAGGACAGGGGACCGGGGAGCTGTTTTTT. The full variable domain, with the rest looked up from reference TRBV28 and TRBJ2-2, is DVKVTQSSRYLVKRTGEKVFLECVQDMDHENMFWYRQDPGLGLRLIYFSYDVKMKEKGDIPEGYSVSREKKERFSLILESASTNQTSMYLCASSLGQGTGELFFGEGSRLTVL.

The chain employs TRBV5-4 and TRBJ1-2; D is unresolved. The CDR3 totals 15 residues. Trimming stripped 0 bases from V and 6 bases from J, with 15 bases between. Germline CDR1 reads SGHNT; CDR2 reads YYREEE (reference sequence). CDR3 DNA: TGTGCCAGCAGCTTGGAGGCGGCCCGAGGCAATGGCTACACCTTC. Protein sequence: CASSLEAARGNGYTF.

This clone has just one count. The chain couples TRBV5-1 to TRBJ1-5; TRBD1 matches 10 bases. The ends lost 1 base at V and 5 bases at J; junction bases unmatched: 3. The CDR3 spans 15 residues. Germline CDR1 and CDR2: SGHRS and YFSETQ. DNA for the CDR3: TGCGCCAGCAGCTTGTTGGGACAGGGGTATCAGCCCCAGCATTTT. Translating gives CASSLLGQGYQPQHF.

The genes are TRBV25-1 and TRBJ1-1; D is uncertain. The germline CDR1 and CDR2 sequences are MGHDK and SYGVNS. V shed 0 bases and J shed 7 bases, with 6 bases lying between them. This CDR3 has 12 amino acids. The CDR3 DNA sequence: TGTGCCAGCAGTGAATACCGGGGTGAAGCTTTCTTT. This encodes CASSEYRGEAFF.

This chain links TRBV14 with TRBJ2-6, with 9 nucleotides matching TRBD1. Germline assignment: CDR1 SGHDN and CDR2 FVKESK. The CDR3 spans 17 residues. The V and J ends lost 6 bases and 1 base, in that order; junction bases with no gene match: 7. CDR3 residues: CASSPGQGRSGANVLTF. The CDR3 DNA reads TGTGCCAGCAGTCCGGGACAGGGTCGATCTGGGGCCAACGTCCTGACTTTC.

The V gene is TRBV2, the J gene TRBJ1-1; perhaps TRBD1 as D (6 bases). The germline gives CDR1 SNHLY, CDR2 FYNNEI. The ends were cut back, 6 bases at V and 0 bases at J, with 14 bases in the middle. The CDR3 length is 15 residues. This chain's CDR3 is CASRDPGHVNTEAFF. CDR3 coding DNA: TGTGCCAGCAGGGACCCGGGACACGTGAACACTGAAGCTTTCTTT.

In its sample, this clone was seen a few times. Mismatch with germline at one junction end may stem from a read error. V is TRBV7-7 and J is TRBJ2-1; 8 bases agree with TRBD2. Germline V gives CDR1 SSHAT, CDR2 FNYEAQ (reference sequence). The CDR3 totals 14 residues. The CDR3 is CASSSQREKEEQFF. The DNA of the CDR3 is TGTGCTAGCAGCTCCCAGCGGGAGAAGGAAGAGCAGTTCTTC.

V and J are TRBV9 and TRBJ2-2; TRBD2 agrees at 13 bases. The ends lost 3 bases at V and 6 bases at J; junction bases unmatched: 5. Germline CDR1 SGDLS, CDR2 YYNGEE. The CDR3 runs to 16 residues. This CDR3 is CASSGSLAGGPGELFF. CDR3 in DNA: TGTGCCAGCAGCGGATCACTAGCGGGAGGGCCCGGGGAGCTGTTTTTT.

The chain uses TRBV7-8 and TRBJ1-5; 10 nucleotides line up with TRBD1. This CDR3 comprises 18 residues. Germline CDR1 reads SGHVS; CDR2 reads FQNEAQ. Unmatched junction bases numbered 9, after V lost 4 bases and J lost 0 bases. This chain's CDR3 is CASSSRDRGSLSNQPQHF. The CDR3 nucleotides read TGTGCCAGCAGCTCCCGGGACAGGGGATCCCTTAGCAATCAGCCCCAGCATTTT.

The V gene is TRBV9, the J gene TRBJ2-3, with 8 bases lining up with TRBD2. This CDR3 is 13 amino acids long. Germline-derived CDR1 and CDR2 are SGDLS and YYNGEE. After removal of 6 bases from V and 1 base from J, the junction contained 1 base not matched to a gene. CDR3 bases: TGTGCCAGCAAAGCGGGGGGCACAGATACGCAGTATTTT. Protein sequence: CASKAGGTDTQYF. The full variable domain, with the rest looked up from reference TRBV9 and TRBJ2-3, is DSGVTQTPKHLITATGQRVTLRCSPRSGDLSVYWYQQSLDQGLQFLIQYYNGEERAKGNILERFSAQQFPDLHSELNLSSLELGDSALYFCASKAGGTDTQYFGPGTRLTVL.

The chain joins TRBV7-3 to TRBJ2-3; D is unresolved. In germline, CDR1 is SGHTA, CDR2 FQGTGA. V gave up 5 bases and J gave up 2 bases, with 8 bases separating them. The CDR3 contains 13 residues. The CDR3 region has the DNA TGTGCCAGCAGCGCCCGAGACACAGATACGCAGTATTTT. It encodes CASSARDTDTQYF.

This sequence joins TRBV7-8 and TRBJ1-2, with TRBD1 matching over 7 bases. Germline CDR1 is SGHVS and CDR2 is FQNEAQ. Losses at the gene ends were 6 bases for V and 8 bases for J; bases not matched to a gene: 9. The CDR3 spans 13 residues. The CDR3 DNA is TGTGCCAGCAGTGAAGACAGGGCGAGAGGCTACACCTTC. It encodes CASSEDRARGYTF.

The chain recombines TRBV11-2 with TRBJ2-3, with TRBD2 identical over 9 bases. V gave up 1 base and J gave up 6 bases; unmatched junction bases: 8. This CDR3 is 16 amino acids long. The germline gives CDR1 SGHAT, CDR2 FQNNGV. CDR3 coding DNA: TGTGCCAGCAGCTTAGTGCTAGCGGGGAGCCGGGATACGCAGTATTTT. Translating gives CASSLVLAGSRDTQYF.

The chain is built from TRBV5-1 and TRBJ2-6, with no clear D. Trimming left V 4 bases short and J 0 bases short, with 11 bases between. The CDR3 runs 16 residues. Germline CDR1 is SGHRS and CDR2 is YFSETQ. CDR3 region: CASSTQPSSGANVLTF. CDR3 sequence (DNA): TGCGCCAGCAGCACCCAACCGAGCTCTGGGGCCAACGTCCTGACTTTC.

The chain has TRBV25-1 and TRBJ2-5; D may be TRBD2 (5 bases). The CDR3 is made up of 11 amino acids. Germline V gives CDR1 MGHDK, CDR2 SYGVNS. Trimming took 7 bases from V and 7 from J, leaving 10 bases between them. The DNA of the CDR3 is TGTGCCAGCAAAGAGGGAAGGACCCAGTACTTC. It codes for CASKEGRTQYF.

V gene TRBV18 combines with J gene TRBJ2-7; D is undetermined. Trimming left V 3 bases short and J 3 bases short, with 9 bases between. The germline V gene has CDR1 KGHSH and CDR2 LQKENI. There are 13 residues in the CDR3. The CDR3 nucleotides are TGTGCCAGCTCACCCCCAGGAAACTACGAGCAGTACTTC. It translates to CASSPPGNYEQYF.

The CDR3 reads CAIREGRGIGDTQYF. CDR3 nucleotides: TGTGCCATCAGAGAAGGTCGGGGGATCGGGGATACGCAGTATTTT. The chain uses TRBV10-3 and TRBJ2-3, with TRBD2 as a possible D gene (6 bases). Germline loops: CDR1 ENHRY, CDR2 SYGVKD. This CDR3 contains 15 residues. The ends were cut back, 6 bases at V and 6 bases at J, with 19 bases in the middle.

The chain uses TRBV5-1 and TRBJ2-1; D might be TRBD2 (5 bases). The germline V and J ends were trimmed by 0 bases and 3 bases, with 10 bases remaining between them. CDR1 SGHRS and CDR2 YFSETQ come from the germline V gene. The CDR3 has 15 amino acids. CDR3 DNA: TGCGCCAGCAGCTTGGAAGCGGCAAGCTACAATGAGCAGTTCTTC. It yields the protein CASSLEAASYNEQFF.